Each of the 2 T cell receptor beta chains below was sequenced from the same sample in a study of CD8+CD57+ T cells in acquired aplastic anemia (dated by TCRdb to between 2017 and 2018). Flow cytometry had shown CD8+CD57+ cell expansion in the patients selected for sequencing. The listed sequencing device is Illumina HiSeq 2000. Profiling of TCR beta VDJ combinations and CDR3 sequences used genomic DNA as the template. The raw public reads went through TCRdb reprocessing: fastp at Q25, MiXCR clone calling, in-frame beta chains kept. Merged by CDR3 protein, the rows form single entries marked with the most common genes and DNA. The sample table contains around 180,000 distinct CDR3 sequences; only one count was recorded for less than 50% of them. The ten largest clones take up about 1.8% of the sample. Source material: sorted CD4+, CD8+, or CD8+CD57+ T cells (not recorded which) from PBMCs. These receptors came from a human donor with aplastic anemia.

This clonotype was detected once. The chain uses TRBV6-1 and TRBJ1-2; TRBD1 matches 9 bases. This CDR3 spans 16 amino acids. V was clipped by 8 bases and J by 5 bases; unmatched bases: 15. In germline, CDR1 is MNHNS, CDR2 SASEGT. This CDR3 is CASHRDRESLQYGYTF. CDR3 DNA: TGTGCCAGCCACCGGGACAGGGAATCCCTACAATATGGCTACACCTTC.

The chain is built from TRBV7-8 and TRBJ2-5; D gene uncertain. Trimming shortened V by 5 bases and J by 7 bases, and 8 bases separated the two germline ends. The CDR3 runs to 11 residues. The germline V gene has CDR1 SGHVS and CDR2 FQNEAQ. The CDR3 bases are TGTGCCAGCAGCCCCCTTGTGACCCAGTACTTC. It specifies CASSPLVTQYF. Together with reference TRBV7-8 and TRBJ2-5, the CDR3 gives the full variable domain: GAGVSQSPRYKVAKRGQDVALRCDPISGHVSLFWYQQALGQGPEFLTYFQNEAQLDKSGLPSDRFFAERPEGSVSTLKIQRTQQEDSAVYLCASSPLVTQYFGPGTRLLVL.